The 7 T cell receptor beta chains reported below all come from one sample, sequenced in a study of a mutant IDH1 vaccine in newly diagnosed glioma. Profiled with immunoSEQ multiplex PCR; TCRdb holds only in-frame clones, not every one. The repertoire includes under 65,000 clones, roughly 80% of them detected once, and over 1.5% sits in the top ten. The time point is: baseline, week 1 (first vaccination visit). Documented treatment: pre-vaccination baseline after standard-of-care therapy. Sequencing was performed on PBMCs, taken from a glioma patient treated with radiotherapy, temozolomide or both. Receptor source: a woman aged 40-49 years with glioma.

This clone has just one count. V gene TRBV10-1 combines with J gene TRBJ2-1; 9 bases map to TRBD1. Germline CDR1 is WNHNN and CDR2 is SYGVQD (reference sequence). This CDR3 has 13 amino acids. V trimming: 5 bases; J trimming: 9 bases; junction bases outside the gene matches: 5. In nucleotides, the CDR3 is TGCGCCAGCAGTACGGGACAGGGAGGTGAGCAGTTCTTC. This gives the protein CASSTGQGGEQFF.

The chain carries TRBV6-1 and TRBJ1-6; 8 bases agree with TRBD1. The ends lost 5 bases at V and 7 bases at J; junction bases unmatched: 7. There are 15 residues in the CDR3. The germline gives CDR1 MNHNS, CDR2 SASEGT. The CDR3 region has the DNA TGTGCCAGCAGTCTTCAGGGGGCGGGGAATTCACCCCTCCACTTT. It codes for CASSLQGAGNSPLHF.

The chain is built from TRBV5-4 and TRBJ1-1; D perhaps matches TRBD1 (6 bases). This CDR3 contains 14 residues. The V and J ends lost 4 bases and 1 base respectively, with 11 bases between them. Germline values: CDR1 SGHNT, CDR2 YYREEE (reference sequence). CDR3 sequence reads: CASSPGTTNTEAFF. In nucleotides, the CDR3 is TGTGCCAGCAGCCCCGGGACAACGAACACTGAAGCTTTCTTT.

The chain links TRBV6-1 to TRBJ1-4; possible D gene TRBD1, 6 bases. Germline CDR1 reads MNHNS; CDR2 reads SASEGT. CDR3 length: 15 residues. Trimming pared 2 bases from V and 7 bases from J, leaving 14 bases between. The CDR3 coding sequence is TGTGCCAGCAGTGAAAAGGCAGGGGAGGGTGAAAAACTGTTTTTT. This translates into CASSEKAGEGEKLFF.

V gene TRBV6-5 combines with J gene TRBJ1-6; 10 nucleotides line up with TRBD1. CDR3 length: 15 amino acids. Unmatched junction bases numbered 5, after V lost 2 bases and J lost 10 bases. Per the germline V gene, CDR1 is MNHEY and CDR2 is SVGAGI. CDR3 sequence reads: CASSYGGTGVSPLHF. The CDR3 nucleotides are TGTGCCAGCAGTTACGGTGGGACAGGGGTCTCACCCCTCCACTTT.

This chain joins TRBV30 and TRBJ1-4, with 8 nucleotides matching TRBD1. J was trimmed by 3 bases and V by 2 bases; bases with no gene match: 8. The CDR3 totals 16 residues. Germline assignment: CDR1 GTSNPN and CDR2 SVGIG (reference sequence). CDR3 amino acids: CAWSPGLTGANEKLFF. CDR3 in DNA: TGTGCCTGGAGTCCGGGATTGACAGGGGCTAATGAAAAACTGTTTTTT.

V is TRBV25-1 and J is TRBJ2-5, with 7 bases matching TRBD1. The J call may not be correct, given that the DNA end is closer to TRBJ2-7. Per germline, CDR1 MGHDK and CDR2 SYGVNS. The CDR3 consists of 15 residues. The CDR3 is CASSSANRGSHEQYF. The CDR3 coding sequence is TGTGCCAGCAGCTCCGCCAACAGGGGATCCCACGAGCAGTACTTC.